Following are 10 T cell receptor beta chains from one sample sequenced in a study of shared clonotypes between healthy human individuals. Assay: immunoSEQ multiplex PCR; the TCRdb copy retains only in-frame clones and omits some. The sample records roughly 380,000 clones, 90% to 97% being singletons. The sequenced sample was memory CD8+ T cells sorted from blood. The subset denotes: CD45RO+ cells pooled with CCR7-negative TemRA cells. Receptor source: a man under 40 in good health.

The count of this clone is one. The rearrangement joins TRBV5-6 to TRBJ2-7, with 9 bases identical to TRBD2. CDR1 and CDR2 from the germline V gene are SGHDT and YYEEEE. The CDR3 is 15 residues long. V trimming: 4 bases; J trimming: 2 bases; junction bases outside the gene matches: 7. CDR3 sequence: CASSLRGGRAYEQYF. The CDR3 DNA is TGTGCCAGCAGCCTGCGGGGCGGGAGGGCCTACGAGCAGTACTTC.

The chain combines TRBV15 with TRBJ2-7, with TRBD2 matching 7 bases. The trim removed 0 bases at V and 2 bases at J, leaving 4 bases unmatched. Germline CDR1 and CDR2: LNHNV and YYDKDF (reference sequence). The CDR3 runs 15 residues. The CDR3: CATSRDFAGAYEQYF. The CDR3 coding sequence is TGTGCCACCAGCAGAGATTTCGCGGGAGCCTACGAGCAGTACTTC.

The chain is built from TRBV27 and TRBJ2-6; D is undetermined. The CDR3 is 14 amino acids. The germline V gene encodes CDR1 MNHEY and CDR2 SMNVEV (reference sequence). V lost 7 bases, J lost 4 bases, and 11 bases lay in between. The CDR3 loop reads CASTSGPGANVLTF. In nucleotides, the CDR3 is TGTGCCAGCACATCCGGGCCAGGGGCCAACGTCCTGACTTTC. Full variable domain (remainder filled in from reference TRBV27 and TRBJ2-6): EAQVTQNPRYLITVTGKKLTVTCSQNMNHEYMSWYRQDPGLGLRQIYYSMNVEVTDKGDVPEGYKVSRKEKRNFPLILESPSPNQTSLYFCASTSGPGANVLTFGAGSRLTVL.

The J gene is TRBJ2-3, the V gene TRBV27; weak D call: TRBD1 (6 bases). CDR3 length: 12 amino acids. Trimming took off 3 bases at V and 13 bases at J, with 14 bases between the two ends. The germline V gene has CDR1 MNHEY and CDR2 SMNVEV (reference sequence). The CDR3, as DNA: TGTGCCAGCAGTTTCGGTGGGGCAGGGGAGTATTTT. Protein: CASSFGGAGEYF.

This clone was seen a single time. The V gene is TRBV2, the J gene TRBJ1-6; D is undetermined. CDR3 length equals 15 residues. Germline-derived CDR1 and CDR2 are SNHLY and FYNNEI. V lost 3 bases and J 4 bases, leaving 10 bases between the germline ends. The chain's CDR3 is CASSDLREYNSPLHF. In nucleotides, the CDR3 is TGTGCCAGCAGTGACCTACGGGAGTATAATTCACCCCTCCACTTT.

The chain carries TRBV13 and TRBJ2-4, with 7 bases that match TRBD2. There are 14 residues in the CDR3. The V gene's germline CDR1 is PRHDT and CDR2 FYEKMQ (reference sequence). With 5 bases clipped from V and 6 bases from J, the junction kept 7 bases outside the gene matches. The CDR3 reads CASSPRLAPNIQYF. The CDR3, as DNA: TGTGCCAGCAGCCCAAGACTAGCACCAAACATTCAGTACTTC.

The chain carries TRBV7-3 and TRBJ2-1; D perhaps matches TRBD2 (5 bases). The germline CDR1 and CDR2 sequences are SGHTA and FQGTGA. Trimming removed 1 base from V and 8 bases from J, with 9 bases in between. The length of the CDR3 is 13 residues. For the CDR3, the DNA is TGTGCCAGCAGCTTAAGTCTACTAGATGAGCAGTTCTTC. As protein: CASSLSLLDEQFF.

This chain joins TRBV2 and TRBJ1-3; a weak D match, TRBD1 (6 bases). Trimming shortened V by 5 bases and J by 4 bases, and 18 bases separated the two germline ends. The CDR3 sequence is 16 residues long. CDR1 and CDR2 from the germline V gene are SNHLY and FYNNEI. CDR3 nucleotides: TGTGCCAGCAGTCTACAACAGGGAAGGAACGGAAACACCATATATTTT. Amino acid sequence: CASSLQQGRNGNTIYF.

The J gene is TRBJ2-1, the V gene TRBV29-1; no firm D call. The V and J ends lost 2 bases and 5 bases respectively, with 7 bases between them. Looked up from germline, CDR1 is SQVTM and CDR2 is ANQGSEA. The CDR3 has 12 residues. The CDR3 bases are TGCAGCGTTGAACCAGCGCACAATGAGCAGTTCTTC. Translated: CSVEPAHNEQFF.

V gene TRBV9 combines with J gene TRBJ2-3; 12 bases fit TRBD2. Germline CDR1 and CDR2: SGDLS and YYNGEE. The CDR3 is made up of 16 amino acids. Germline trimming cut 2 bases from V and 4 bases from J; bases unmatched to any gene: 5. The CDR3, as DNA: TGTGCCAGCAGCGTTTCACTAGCGGGAGGTCCAGATACGCAGTATTTT. Protein: CASSVSLAGGPDTQYF.